The rows below give T cell receptor beta chains drawn from one sample of a study of breast tumors, draining lymph nodes, adjacent tissues. TCRdb used MiXCR to reprocess the multiplex PCR reads, holding one entry per CDR3 protein. The sample shows 250,000 or so distinct CDR3 sequences, about 33% of them seen only once. Sequencing was carried out using axillary lymph node tissue. These receptors were obtained from a female donor with breast cancer. Some clones in this sample may be carry-over from other donors' samples. The CDR3 runs from the conserved cysteine through the conserved F or W. The D gene is left open where the match is weak. The listing skips clone size in some rows; elsewhere it reads once, few, many or a size class.

abundance | d_gene | j_gene | v_gene | CDR3nt | CDR3aa
few | TRBD1 | TRBJ1-1 | TRBV20-1 | TGCAGTGCCATCGCCTTGTCCGGGACAGGGGAAGCTTTCTTT | CSAIALSGTGEAFF
- | - | TRBJ2-7 | TRBV7-2 | TGTGCCAGCAGCGAAGCAGAGTACGCCTACGAGCAGTACTTC | CASSEAEYAYEQYF
many | - | TRBJ1-2 | TRBV10-3 | TGTGCCATCAATGAGGCAGGACATGGCTACACCTTC | CAINEAGHGYTF
many | TRBD2 | TRBJ2-7 | TRBV20-1 | TGCAGTGCTAGCCAAAGCGGGAGGGCCTACGAGCAGTACTTC | CSASQSGRAYEQYF
- | - | TRBJ2-5 | TRBV3-2 | TGTGCCAGCAGCACGACTAGCGGGACTGAAGAAGAGACCCAGTACTTC | CASSTTSGTEEETQYF
- | - | TRBJ1-5 | TRBV2 | TGTGCCGGCGAACGACTAGGGTTACAGGATCAGCCCCAGCATTTT | CAGERLGLQDQPQHF
many | - | TRBJ1-2 | TRBV12-3/TRBV12-4 | TGTGCCAGCAGTCTCGGGAGCTCCTATGGCTACACCTTC | CASSLGSSYGYTF
- | - | TRBJ2-5 | TRBV10-1 | TGCGCCAGCAGTAAGGACATGTTGGAGACCCAGTACTTC | CASSKDMLETQYF
many | - | TRBJ2-1 | TRBV5-8 | TGTGCCAGCACAAGGGGGGACAATGAGCAGTTCTTC | CASTRGDNEQFF
many | TRBD1 | TRBJ2-1 | TRBV2 | TGTGCCAGCAGGAAGGGGACAGGGGACTCCTACAATGAGCAGTTCTTC | CASRKGTGDSYNEQFF
many | - | TRBJ1-2 | TRBV5-8 | TGTGCCAGCAGCTTGGAGGCTAACTATGGCTACACCTTC | CASSLEANYGYTF
- | TRBD2 | TRBJ2-7 | TRBV28 | TGTGCCAGCAGTGCTCAGCCCGGACTAGCGGAACAATACGAGCAGTACTTC | CASSAQPGLAEQYEQYF
- | TRBD2 | TRBJ2-7 | TRBV10-1 | TGCGCCAGCAGTGAGTCTGCTAGCGGGAGCTACGAGCAGTACTTC | CASSESASGSYEQYF
few | - | TRBJ2-6 | TRBV6-5 | TGTGCCAGCAGTTACGCGGTACTACGAAAATCCTCTGGGGCCAACGTCCTGACTTTC | CASSYAVLRKSSGANVLTF
many | - | TRBJ2-3 | TRBV10-1 | TGCGCCAGCAGCAAACCGGCTGGCCCGCAGTATTTT | CASSKPAGPQYF
many | TRBD1 | TRBJ1-2 | TRBV20-1 | TGCAGTGCCCAGGGGGGCCTGAAGGTCTATGGCTACACCTTC | CSAQGGLKVYGYTF
many | TRBD1 | TRBJ2-1 | TRBV6-6 | TGTGCCAGCAGTCGTCAGGGGGATGAGCAGTTCTTC | CASSRQGDEQFF
- | TRBD1 | TRBJ1-5 | TRBV29-1 | TGCAGCGTCACAGGGGGCGGGACATCGGGTCAGCCCCAGCATTTT | CSVTGGGTSGQPQHF
many | - | TRBJ2-3 | TRBV7-2 | TGTGCCAGCAGCTTAGAGCCGCAGTATTTT | CASSLEPQYF
- | TRBD1 | TRBJ2-2 | TRBV28 | TGTGCCAGCAGGGTCAGGGACAGGGCTCGCACCGGGGAGCTGTTTTTT | CASRVRDRARTGELFF
- | - | TRBJ1-5 | TRBV27 | TGTGCCAGCAGTGATCACAGCAATCAGCCCCAGCATTTT | CASSDHSNQPQHF
- | - | TRBJ2-3 | TRBV10-1 | TGCGCCAGCAGTGAGTCCGGGGCTAGCAGAGATACGCGGTATTTT | CASSESGASRDTRYF
many | - | TRBJ1-4 | TRBV5-1 | TGCGCCAGCAGCTTGCGGGGGATGAATGAAAAACTGTTTTTT | CASSLRGMNEKLFF
many | TRBD2 | TRBJ2-2 | TRBV5-4 | TGTGCCAGCAGCTTATTAGCGGGAGGGGACACCGGGGAGCTGTTTTTT | CASSLLAGGDTGELFF